This TCR beta chain was identified during a study of control samples from healthy donors and cancer patients. The CDR3 consists of 15 residues. CDR1 is MDHEN, CDR2 SYDVKM, per germline. V was clipped by 5 bases and J by 1 base, with 11 bases between them. Sequencing was performed with immunoSEQ multiplex PCR; in TCRdb, only in-frame clones are kept and a portion is missing. This sample carries around 75,000 clones, around 94% of them seen once, and the ten largest clones take 5% to 6%. Sequencing was performed on blood. The rearrangement links TRBV28 to TRBJ2-2; TRBD1 is a possible D gene (5 bases). The TCR originated in a woman aged 60-75 years in good health. Here the CDR3 DNA reads TGTGCCAGCAGTCCCTCACAGGTGAACACCGGGGAGCTGTTTTTT. Translating it yields CASSPSQVNTGELFF.